One sample yielded the 21 T cell receptor beta chains listed below, sequenced in a study of regulatory T cells in long-lasting Graves disease. Building the TCR beta libraries relied on iRepertoire HTBI primers, and CDR3 regions underwent Arm-PCR. TCRdb itself ran the multiplex PCR reads through MiXCR, one entry per CDR3 protein. The sample lists about 560,000 distinct CDR3 sequences, about 16% occurring once. Time point: newly diagnosed GD, antithyroid drugs for less than 3 months. With RNA extracted from PBMCs as input, the TCR library was made. These data were also reused for a study on T cells in Graves' hyperthyroidism and ophthalmopathy.

Specimen: peripheral blood mononuclear cells (PBMCs), collected at new diagnosis, from a patient treated with antithyroid drugs. These receptors were obtained from a man younger than 30 with Graves disease.

This clonotype was counted a few times. J is TRBJ1-3 and V is TRBV6-2 or TRBV6-3; D gene unclear. V lost 2 bases and J lost 3, with 11 bases in between. Germline CDR1 MNHEY, CDR2 SVGEGT. The CDR3 spans 15 residues. The CDR3 region has the DNA TGTGCCAGCAGTTACCGGGGAACTAGTGGAAACACCATATATTTT. Protein: CASSYRGTSGNTIYF.

This clonotype was seen many times. The chain has TRBV27 and TRBJ1-5; 7 nucleotides match TRBD1. The junction had 3 bases not matched to a gene; V was cut back by 5 bases and J by 2 bases. From germline, CDR1 is MNHEY and CDR2 SMNVEV (reference sequence). The CDR3 covers 14 residues. The CDR3 loop reads CASSLGTGNQPQHF. CDR3 sequence (DNA): TGTGCCAGCAGTCTCGGGACAGGCAATCAGCCCCAGCATTTT.

This sequence joins TRBV24-1 and TRBJ2-1; possibly TRBD1 for D (6 bases). The V end lost 3 bases, the J end lost 0 bases, and 20 bases lay between the germline ends. CDR3 length equals 19 residues. The germline V gene has CDR1 KGHDR and CDR2 SFDVKD. The CDR3 sequence: CATSDPSPGTLSSYNEQFF. The DNA of the CDR3 is TGTGCCACCAGTGATCCCTCCCCCGGGACACTAAGCTCCTACAATGAGCAGTTCTTC.

V usage is TRBV5-1 and J usage is TRBJ2-1; TRBD2 aligns across 9 bases. J gave up 0 bases and V 7 bases, and 11 bases lay outside the gene matches. Per the germline V gene, CDR1 is SGHRS and CDR2 is YFSETQ. The CDR3 runs to 17 residues. In DNA, the CDR3 is TGCGCCAGCGCTCTTGTTAGCGGGAGCCTCTCCTACAATGAGCAGTTCTTC. It yields the protein CASALVSGSLSYNEQFF.

This clonotype has ten or more counts. The chain combines TRBV7-3 with TRBJ2-3; D is ambiguous. CDR1 SGHTA and CDR2 FQGTGA come from the germline V gene. CDR3 size: 15 residues. Trimming stripped 1 base from V and 2 bases from J, with 10 bases between. The CDR3 protein is CASSLIPTYTDTQYF. As DNA, the CDR3 is TGTGCCAGCAGCTTAATCCCGACTTACACAGATACGCAGTATTTT.

This clonotype was picked up many times. The chain carries TRBV6-1 and TRBJ2-7, with TRBD1 matching 9 bases. Germline V CDR1 and CDR2: MNHNS, SASEGT. The CDR3 contains 16 residues. V dropped 3 bases and J dropped 5; count of bases not matched to a gene: 11. The CDR3 DNA sequence: TGTGCCAGCAGTGAGGCCTTGGGACAGGGCTTGAACGAGCAGTACTTC. This encodes CASSEALGQGLNEQYF.

This clonotype was counted a few times. This rearrangement joins TRBV19 to TRBJ2-6; 8 nucleotides agree with TRBD2. Germline V CDR1 and CDR2: LNHDA, SQIVND (reference sequence). The V segment lost 7 bases and the J segment 1 base; nucleotides outside the gene matches: 3. This CDR3 is 15 amino acids long. The CDR3 here is CASIGGASGANVLTF. In nucleotides, the CDR3 is TGTGCCAGTATCGGGGGGGCGTCTGGGGCCAACGTCCTGACTTTC.

Worth noting for this clonotype: This sequence may be a read error, since a much larger clone differs from it by one base. The CDR3 does not close with the conserved phenylalanine or tryptophan, likely indicating a read error. The chain links TRBV2 to TRBJ2-1, with D unresolved. Trimming pared 3 bases from V and 3 bases from J, leaving 12 bases between. The CDR3 consists of 15 residues. CDR1 and CDR2 from the germline V gene are SNHLY and FYNNEI. In DNA form, the CDR3 reads TGTGCCAGCAGTGACCACGGAATCCTCTACAATGAGCAGTTCCTC. As protein: CASSDHGILYNEQFL.

A few counts support this clonotype. V usage is TRBV4-1 and J usage is TRBJ1-5, with TRBD1 matching 7 bases. J lost 5 bases, V lost 0 bases, and 1 base had no gene match. CDR1 and CDR2 (germline): MGHRA, YSYEKL. This CDR3 comprises 14 residues. The CDR3 region is CASSQDQGDQPQHF. The CDR3 region has the DNA TGCGCCAGCAGCCAAGATCAGGGGGATCAGCCCCAGCATTTT.

This clonotype was picked up one time. V and J are TRBV14 and TRBJ2-1; TRBD2 is a possible D gene (6 bases). V was trimmed by 6 bases and J by 6 bases, leaving 12 bases between them. The germline V gene has CDR1 SGHDN and CDR2 FVKESK. CDR3 size: 13 residues. CDR3 amino acids: CASRTPGSNEQFF. The DNA for the CDR3 is TGTGCCAGCAGGACTCCCGGGAGCAATGAGCAGTTCTTC.

A remark on this clonotype: A much more abundant neighbour one base away suggests this may be a read error. Since no conserved phenylalanine or tryptophan closes the CDR3, a read error is the likely cause. The chain has TRBV13 and TRBJ1-1; a weak D match, TRBD1 (5 bases). Germline V gene sequence: CDR1 PRHDT, CDR2 FYEKMQ (reference sequence). The CDR3 totals 15 residues. V lost 0 bases and J lost 7, with 15 bases in between. The CDR3 reads CASSLGRASEGEAFL. The CDR3 nucleotides read TGTGCCAGCAGCTTAGGCAGGGCATCGGAGGGTGAAGCTTTCCTT.

Only a few counts were recorded for this clonotype. V usage is TRBV3-1 and J usage is TRBJ2-2; 9 bases align to TRBD2. CDR1 and CDR2 (germline): LGHDT, YNNKEL (reference sequence). V lost 1 base to trimming and J lost 7 bases; unmatched junction nucleotides: 13. CDR3 length: 18 residues. The CDR3 region is CASSQGVRVAGVGGELFF. The CDR3, as DNA: TGTGCCAGCAGCCAAGGGGTCCGAGTAGCGGGAGTTGGCGGGGAGCTGTTTTTT.

The table lists this clonotype with many counts. The rearrangement joins TRBV2 to TRBJ2-1, with no clear D. This CDR3 comprises 13 residues. Between the trimmed V and J ends, which lost 0 bases and 7 bases, there was a span of 7 bases. Looked up from germline, CDR1 is SNHLY and CDR2 is FYNNEI. In nucleotides, the CDR3 is TGTGCCAGCAGTGAAGCGCCGAGGAATGAGCAGTTCTTC. Translated: CASSEAPRNEQFF.

This clonotype has a count of ten or more. The chain couples TRBV7-3 to TRBJ2-4; 8 nucleotides agree with TRBD1. There are 13 residues in the CDR3. The V gene end was trimmed by 6 bases and the J gene end by 13 bases; junction bases not matched to a gene: 11. Germline CDR1 reads SGHTA; CDR2 reads FQGTGA. CDR3 sequence reads: CASSPGQGTPQYF. CDR3 coding DNA: TGTGCCAGCAGTCCCGGACAGGGCACCCCCCAGTACTTC. The full variable domain, with the rest looked up from reference TRBV7-3 and TRBJ2-4, is GAGVSQTPSNKVTEKGKYVELRCDPISGHTALYWYRQSLGQGPEFLIYFQGTGAADDSGLPNDRFFAVRPEGSVSTLKIQRTERGDSAVYLCASSPGQGTPQYFGAGTRLSVL.

This clonotype was found many times. V and J are TRBV10-3 and TRBJ1-2, with D perhaps matching TRBD1 (5 bases). The CDR3 length is 15 residues. The germline CDR1 and CDR2 sequences are ENHRY and SYGVKD. V lost 6 bases, J lost 4 bases, and 18 bases lay in between. This CDR3 is CAISDEEGLSYGYTF. The CDR3 coding sequence is TGTGCCATCAGCGACGAGGAGGGGCTCAGCTATGGCTACACCTTC.

The chain joins TRBV24-1 to TRBJ2-3; a weak D match, TRBD1 (5 bases). Germline-derived CDR1 and CDR2 are KGHDR and SFDVKD. The V end lost 7 bases, the J end lost 0 bases, and 10 bases lay between the germline ends. This CDR3 comprises 14 residues. The CDR3 DNA is TGTGCCACCAGCCAGGACACTAGCACAGATACGCAGTATTTT. Amino acid sequence: CATSQDTSTDTQYF.

This clonotype was seen many times. The chain uses TRBV6-1 and TRBJ1-5; weak D call: TRBD1 (6 bases). The germline gives CDR1 MNHNS, CDR2 SASEGT. The CDR3 consists of 16 residues. V shed 6 bases and J shed 5 bases, with 20 bases lying between them. Here the CDR3 reads CASRPTDRETYQPQHF. CDR3 coding DNA: TGTGCCAGCAGGCCGACGGACAGAGAGACCTATCAGCCCCAGCATTTT.

The chain combines TRBV6-2 or TRBV6-3 with TRBJ2-5; D possibly uses TRBD1 or TRBD2 (5 bases each). This CDR3 has 15 amino acids. CDR1 is MNHEY, CDR2 SVGEGT, per germline. V lost 5 bases and J lost 4, with 17 bases in between. The CDR3 DNA follows: TGTGCCAGCAGTCCCGGGGTTGGGGGTGGAGAGACCCAGTACTTC. Its protein is CASSPGVGGGETQYF.

The table lists this clonotype with a count of one. The V and J genes are TRBV5-6 and TRBJ2-1; D may be TRBD2 (7 bases). Between the trimmed V and J ends, which lost 0 bases and 5 bases, there was a span of 15 bases. CDR1 is SGHDT and CDR2 is YYEEEE in the germline V gene. CDR3 length: 16 residues. The CDR3 region has the DNA TGTGCCAGCAGCTTGGGAAGGGGGAGGGCCAACAATGAGCAGTTCTTC. Residues: CASSLGRGRANNEQFF.

A few counts support this clonotype. This chain joins TRBV27 and TRBJ2-1; 8 positions match TRBD1. The CDR3 contains 14 residues. V shed 6 bases and J 6 bases; nucleotides not matched to a gene: 7. Germline V gene data show CDR1 as MNHEY and CDR2 as SMNVEV (reference sequence). The CDR3 sequence: CASRTDRVSNEQFF. DNA of the CDR3: TGTGCCAGCAGGACGGACAGGGTGAGCAATGAGCAGTTCTTC.

Here the CDR3 reads CASRTDRGGEQYF. The CDR3, as DNA: TGCGCCAGCAGAACCGACAGGGGGGGCGAGCAGTACTTC. V is TRBV5-1 and J is TRBJ2-7; the match to TRBD1 covers 9 bases. Germline V lookup: CDR1 SGHRS, CDR2 YFSETQ. V dropped 5 bases and J dropped 6; count of bases not matched to a gene: 6. The CDR3 sequence is 13 residues long.